Listed below are T cell receptor beta chains from one sample, sequenced in a study of T cell changes during pregnancy in multiple sclerosis. TCRdb keeps only in-frame clones here, not all; method: immunoSEQ multiplex PCR. The table includes under 15,000 clones, roughly 90% detected once. The sample here was CD8+ T cells from peripheral blood mononuclear cells, taken after pregnancy. These receptor sequences come from a female donor in good health, enrolled as a control in a pregnancy study. The CDR3 runs from the conserved cysteine through the conserved F or W. D genes are given only for firm matches. A row's size may be missing; if present it is once, few, many or a size class.

TRBD2	TRBV11-2	TRBJ2-1	-	TGTGCCAGCAGCTTATCGGCTAGCGGGATTGATGAGCAGTTCTTC	CASSLSASGIDEQFF
TRBD1	TRBV11-1	TRBJ2-1	-	TGTGCCAGCAGCCCCGGGACAGTTGACAATGAGCAGTTCTTC	CASSPGTVDNEQFF
TRBD1	TRBV27	TRBJ1-6	once	TGTGCCAGCAGTTTAAGACAGGGACATAATTCACCCCTCCACTTT	CASSLRQGHNSPLHF
TRBD2	TRBV29-1	TRBJ2-7	-	TGCAGCGTGAAAGCGGGGGGGCCTTCCTACGAGCAGTACTTC	CSVKAGGPSYEQYF
TRBD1	TRBV7-9	TRBJ1-3	-	TGTGCCAGCAGCAGAGATTCCGGGACAGCCCGAAACACCATATATTTT	CASSRDSGTARNTIYF
-	TRBV5-8	TRBJ1-2	-	TGTGCCAGCAGCTTGGCGGGACGGGAGATTCACTATGGCTACACCTTC	CASSLAGREIHYGYTF
-	TRBV6-5	TRBJ1-1	once	TGTGCCAGCAGTTACCTCCGGGAAACTGAAGCTTTCTTT	CASSYLRETEAFF
-	TRBV6-1	TRBJ2-1	-	TGTGCCAGCAGTGAAGGGGAAGCGGCCCTCTCCTACAATGAGCAGTTCTTC	CASSEGEAALSYNEQFF
TRBD2	TRBV12-5	TRBJ2-1	-	TGTGCTAGTGCTTGGGTTAGCGGGGCTTTCGATGAGCAGTTCTTC	CASAWVSGAFDEQFF
-	TRBV28	TRBJ1-1	-	TGTGCCAGCAGTTTTATCCCCGTGATCCTTACAAGGGGCACTGAAGCTTTCTTT	CASSFIPVILTRGTEAFF
-	TRBV6-5	TRBJ2-7	-	TGTGCCAGCAGTTACTCTGACAGCAACTACGAGCAGTACTTC	CASSYSDSNYEQYF
TRBD2	TRBV14	TRBJ2-2	-	TGTGCCAGCAGTCAAACTACGGGGGGCACCGGGGAGCTGTTTTTT	CASSQTTGGTGELFF
-	TRBV28	TRBJ1-4	-	TGTGCCAGCAGTTTTCGGACAACCGTCGAAAAACTGTTTTTT	CASSFRTTVEKLFF
TRBD1	TRBV5-5	TRBJ1-2	-	TGTGCCAGCAGCCCGGCGACGGACAGGTCTGGCTACACCTTC	CASSPATDRSGYTF
-	TRBV4-1	TRBJ2-7	-	TGCGCCAGCAGCCAAGTCTCAGGTAGGCCCTACGAGCAGTACTTC	CASSQVSGRPYEQYF
-	TRBV23-1	TRBJ2-2	-	TGCGCCAGCAGTCAATCGCGCTCGACAGTCAACACCGGGGAGCTGTTTTTT	CASSQSRSTVNTGELFF
-	TRBV6-5	TRBJ2-1	-	TGTGCCAGCAGTCTCGGGGGACTTAACAATGAGCAGTTCTTC	CASSLGGLNNEQFF
TRBD2	TRBV6-1	TRBJ2-7	-	TGTGCCAGCAGTGACGCTAGCGGGGAAAGCTCCTACGAGCAGTACTTC	CASSDASGESSYEQYF
TRBD1	TRBV27	TRBJ2-1	once	TGTGCCAGCAGTGCCGTTGCCGGGACAGCCTCCAATGAGCAGTTCTTC	CASSAVAGTASNEQFF
TRBD1	TRBV7-9	TRBJ1-1	few	TGTGCCAGCAGCTCACCGGGACAGGGGGCCGGTGAAGCTTTCTTT	CASSSPGQGAGEAFF
TRBD1	TRBV6-1	TRBJ2-1	-	TGTGCCAGCAGTGAAGCGGCAGGGGGCTCCTACAATGAGCAGTTCTTC	CASSEAAGGSYNEQFF
-	TRBV4-3	TRBJ1-3	-	TGCGCCAGCAGCCAAGTGTCAGGAAACACCATATATTTT	CASSQVSGNTIYF
TRBD2	TRBV11-2	TRBJ2-7	once	TGTGCCAGCAGCCCCGGACTAGCGGATAACTACGAGCAGTACTTC	CASSPGLADNYEQYF
TRBD1	TRBV7-2	TRBJ2-5	-	TGTGCCAGCAGCTTATTCAGGGGGCGCCGGGAGACCCAGTACTTC	CASSLFRGRRETQYF
-	TRBV5-6	TRBJ2-7	-	TGTGCCAGCAGCTTTAGGGCAGGGGACGAGCAGTACTTC	CASSFRAGDEQYF